Below, 28 T cell receptor beta chains from the same sample are listed, as sequenced in a study of Tregs in tolerant kidney transplant recipients. Method: immunoSEQ multiplex PCR; TCRdb's copy keeps in-frame clones and lacks some. The sample consists of under 50,000 clones, 91% of them appearing once. Source material: Tregs from blood. These receptors were taken from a human donor in good health.

The chain recombines TRBV5-4 with TRBJ2-2; 8 bases match TRBD1. V lost 9 bases to trimming and J lost 0 bases; unmatched junction nucleotides: 10. CDR3 length equals 16 residues. Germline V gives CDR1 SGHNT, CDR2 YYREEE (reference sequence). The CDR3 loop reads CATVRRTGTNTGELFF. The CDR3 nucleotides read TGTGCCACCGTTCGCCGGACAGGGACGAACACCGGGGAGCTGTTTTTT.

The chain recombines TRBV27 with TRBJ1-2; D call uncertain. The CDR3 totals 13 residues. Germline assignment: CDR1 MNHEY and CDR2 SMNVEV (reference sequence). V was pared by 6 bases and J by 8 bases, with 16 bases between. The CDR3 DNA reads as TGTGCCAGCAGCCTAAACCGTGCGGGGGGCTACACCTTC. Encoded protein: CASSLNRAGGYTF.

The rearrangement uses TRBV5-1 and TRBJ2-3; D unresolved. The CDR3 extends over 13 amino acids. The germline CDR1 and CDR2 sequences are SGHRS and YFSETQ. V lost 2 bases, J lost 1 base, and 5 bases lay in between. CDR3 DNA sequence: TGCGCCAGCAGCTTAGGCGGCACAGATACGCAGTATTTT. Translated: CASSLGGTDTQYF.

The chain combines TRBV12-1 with TRBJ2-5; the D call TRBD2 from the table was never checked on the DNA. TRBV12-1 is a known pseudogene. CDR3 length: 14 amino acids. CDR3 coding DNA: TGTGCCAGCAGCTCCACGCCCCTACAAGAGACCCAGTACTTC. As protein: CASSSTPLQETQYF.

The chain couples TRBV7-9 to TRBJ2-7; D is uncertain. CDR1 is SEHNR and CDR2 is FQNEAQ in the germline V gene (reference sequence). V gave up 6 bases and J gave up 3 bases, with 6 bases separating them. The CDR3 has 11 residues. The CDR3 region has the DNA TGTGCCAGCAGTGGGGTCTACGAGCAGTACTTC. Protein sequence: CASSGVYEQYF.

This sequence joins TRBV6-1 and TRBJ2-7; TRBD2 matches 10 bases. V gave up 6 bases and J gave up 1 base; unmatched junction bases: 6. There are 15 residues in the CDR3. CDR1 is MNHNS and CDR2 is SASEGT in the germline V gene. The CDR3, as DNA: TGTGCCAGCAGGGGGCTAGCGGGAGTTTCCTACGAGCAGTACTTC. It translates to CASRGLAGVSYEQYF.

V usage is TRBV18 and J usage is TRBJ1-5, with D unresolved. The CDR3 covers 14 residues. Germline-derived CDR1 and CDR2 are KGHSH and LQKENI. The V end was cut by 3 bases, the J end by 0 bases, with 6 bases between. CDR3 nucleotide sequence: TGTGCCAGCTCACCGAGTAATAGCAATCAGCCCCAGCATTTT. It codes for CASSPSNSNQPQHF.

This chain joins TRBV5-1 and TRBJ2-5; D gene unclear. Trimming cost V 3 bases and J 5 bases, with 14 bases left between them. This CDR3 contains 14 residues. Germline CDR1 is SGHRS and CDR2 is YFSETQ. The CDR3 DNA reads as TGCGCCAGCAGCTATGGCAGACCTGGGGAGACCCAGTACTTC. It is translated as CASSYGRPGETQYF.

The chain uses TRBV7-9 and TRBJ2-1; a weak D match, TRBD2 (6 bases). V dropped 5 bases and J dropped 3 bases, with 11 bases sitting between them. This CDR3 has 14 amino acids. From germline, CDR1 is SEHNR and CDR2 FQNEAQ (reference sequence). The CDR3 spells CASSRDFNYNEQFF. CDR3 sequence (DNA): TGTGCCAGCAGCCGGGACTTTAACTACAATGAGCAGTTCTTC.

The chain has TRBV7-8 and TRBJ2-1, with D perhaps matching TRBD2 (5 bases). The CDR3 extends over 15 amino acids. Germline-derived CDR1 and CDR2 are SGHVS and FQNEAQ. V was clipped by 5 bases and J by 0 bases, with 11 bases between them. CDR3 sequence reads: CASSIDYLSYNEQFF. CDR3 in DNA: TGTGCCAGCAGCATCGACTACCTCTCCTACAATGAGCAGTTCTTC.

This chain uses TRBV10-1 with TRBJ1-2, with D unclear. V was shortened by 4 bases and J by 4 bases, with 10 bases between the two germline ends. The germline V gene has CDR1 WNHNN and CDR2 SYGVQD (reference sequence). This CDR3 has 13 amino acids. The CDR3 reads CASSGHGGYGYTF. CDR3 DNA: TGCGCCAGCAGTGGACATGGAGGCTATGGCTACACCTTC.

V is TRBV5-1 and J is TRBJ1-6; 9 bases match TRBD1. V gave up 5 bases and J gave up 7 bases; unmatched junction bases: 7. The CDR3 totals 15 residues. The germline CDR1 and CDR2 sequences are SGHRS and YFSETQ. CDR3 in DNA: TGCGCCAGCAGAAGACAGGGGGGCGGGAATTCACCCCTCCACTTT. Protein product: CASRRQGGGNSPLHF.

The rearrangement uses TRBV6-1 and TRBJ2-2; TRBD2 aligns across 8 bases. V lost 2 bases and J lost 7; bases outside the gene matches: 6. Germline V gene sequence: CDR1 MNHNS, CDR2 SASEGT. The CDR3 consists of 15 residues. In nucleotides, the CDR3 is TGTGCCAGCAGTGAAACTCCCGGGACTAGCGGGGAGCTGTTTTTT. Its protein is CASSETPGTSGELFF.

This sequence joins TRBV7-7 and TRBJ2-1, with D unresolved. The CDR3 runs 14 residues. Trimming cost V 0 bases and J 12 bases, with 15 bases left between them. From germline, CDR1 is SSHAT and CDR2 FNYEAQ (reference sequence). The CDR3 bases are TGTGCCAGCAGCTTAGCCGGACCGAGAATGACGCAGTTCTTC. This encodes CASSLAGPRMTQFF.

The J gene is TRBJ2-1, the V gene TRBV5-1, with 10 bases aligning to TRBD2. V was pared by 4 bases and J by 1 base, with 2 bases of the junction left unmatched. The germline V gene encodes CDR1 SGHRS and CDR2 YFSETQ. This CDR3 spans 15 amino acids. This CDR3 reads CASSGLAVSYNEQFF. Written as DNA, the CDR3 is TGCGCCAGCAGCGGACTAGCGGTTTCCTACAATGAGCAGTTCTTC.

V and J are TRBV11-2 and TRBJ2-1, with 11 bases fitting TRBD2. The trim removed 9 bases at V and 3 bases at J, leaving 4 bases unmatched. Germline V CDR1 and CDR2: SGHAT, FQNNGV. This CDR3 is 14 amino acids long. The CDR3 is CASSTSGVYNEQFF. CDR3 in DNA: TGTGCCAGTTCGACTAGCGGGGTCTACAATGAGCAGTTCTTC.

The V call is TRBV30, the J call TRBJ1-2; D remains unclear. The germline V gene encodes CDR1 GTSNPN and CDR2 SVGIG (reference sequence). Trimming shortened V by 0 bases and J by 6 bases, and 11 bases separated the two germline ends. The CDR3 consists of 13 residues. The CDR3 region has the DNA TGTGCCTGGAGTGTACAACTGATGGATGGCTACACCTTC. Encoded protein: CAWSVQLMDGYTF.

The chain couples TRBV6-5 to TRBJ1-2; 7 positions agree with TRBD1. Germline-derived CDR1 and CDR2 are MNHEY and SVGAGI. The CDR3 has 13 amino acids. The V gene end was trimmed by 6 bases and the J gene end by 8 bases; junction bases not matched to a gene: 9. Here the CDR3 reads CASSRDSVGGYTF. CDR3 coding DNA: TGTGCCAGCAGCAGGGACAGCGTGGGGGGCTACACCTTC.

J is TRBJ1-2 and V is TRBV4-1; D remains ambiguous. The CDR3 loop spans 13 amino acids. Trimming shortened V by 6 bases and J by 0 bases, and 8 bases separated the two germline ends. Germline V gene sequence: CDR1 MGHRA, CDR2 YSYEKL. The CDR3 DNA is TGCGCCAGCAGTTCCGGGGCTAACTATGGCTACACCTTC. Translated: CASSSGANYGYTF.

This chain links TRBV5-4 with TRBJ2-7; D might be TRBD1 (6 bases). Germline loops: CDR1 SGHNT, CDR2 YYREEE (reference sequence). The V gene lost 1 base and the J gene lost 2 bases, with 7 bases spanning the gap. The CDR3 runs to 13 residues. The CDR3 reads CASSLRDTYEQYF. CDR3 DNA sequence: TGTGCCAGCAGCTTGAGGGACACCTACGAGCAGTACTTC.

This sequence joins TRBV27 and TRBJ2-3; 11 bases are shared with TRBD1. V was pared by 4 bases and J by 7 bases, with 7 bases of the junction left unmatched. Germline CDR1 is MNHEY and CDR2 is SMNVEV (reference sequence). The CDR3 is 15 residues long. Here the CDR3 DNA reads TGTGCCAGCAGTTCCCCGGGACAGGGGGAAAATACGCAGTATTTT. Protein sequence: CASSSPGQGENTQYF.

This chain links TRBV7-9 with TRBJ1-6; maybe TRBD1 (5 bases). CDR1 and CDR2 (germline): SEHNR, FQNEAQ (reference sequence). Trimming took off 5 bases at V and 7 bases at J, with 12 bases between the two ends. The CDR3 sequence is 14 residues long. The CDR3 protein is CASSLDSLNSPLHF. The CDR3 bases are TGTGCCAGCAGCCTCGACAGTCTGAATTCACCCCTCCACTTT.

This clone was detected only once. The genes are TRBV2 and TRBJ2-1, with 10 bases fitting TRBD2. This CDR3 spans 15 amino acids. CDR1 and CDR2 (germline): SNHLY, FYNNEI. With 4 bases clipped from V and 7 bases from J, the junction kept 7 bases outside the gene matches. This CDR3 reads CASSVPLAGDNEQFF. For the CDR3, the DNA is TGTGCCAGCAGTGTCCCCCTAGCGGGAGATAATGAGCAGTTCTTC.

V usage is TRBV18 and J usage is TRBJ1-4; 7 bases map to TRBD1. This CDR3 region has 14 residues. Germline V CDR1 and CDR2: KGHSH, LQKENI. The trim removed 4 bases at V and 8 bases at J, leaving 7 bases unmatched. The CDR3 spells CASSLDRVGEKLFF. DNA of the CDR3: TGTGCCAGCTCACTCGACAGGGTTGGGGAAAAACTGTTTTTT.

The chain couples TRBV6-5 to TRBJ1-5; 7 nucleotides align to TRBD1. The CDR3 is 15 residues long. With 6 bases clipped from V and 0 bases from J, the junction kept 5 bases outside the gene matches. Germline CDR1 reads MNHEY; CDR2 reads SVGAGI. The CDR3 nucleotides read TGTGCCAGCAGCTCTGGGACAGTTAGCAATCAGCCCCAGCATTTT. Translation: CASSSGTVSNQPQHF.

V gene TRBV11-2 combines with J gene TRBJ2-7; no reliable D call. Trimming shortened V by 1 base and J by 3 bases, and 10 bases separated the two germline ends. Germline CDR1 and CDR2: SGHAT and FQNNGV. The CDR3 loop spans 14 amino acids. The CDR3 bases are TGTGCCAGCAGCTTAGTAAACCGAAACTACGAGCAGTACTTC. Amino acid sequence: CASSLVNRNYEQYF.

The chain couples TRBV4-1 to TRBJ2-2; D is unclear. Germline CDR1 and CDR2: MGHRA and YSYEKL. Deletions cut 2 bases from V and 0 bases from J, with 10 bases between. CDR3 length equals 16 residues. In DNA, the CDR3 is TGCGCCAGCAGCCAAAGTCTGGGGACGAACACCGGGGAGCTGTTTTTT. The encoded protein is CASSQSLGTNTGELFF.

The rearrangement joins TRBV4-2 to TRBJ2-7; weak D call: TRBD2 (5 bases). The ends were cut back, 4 bases at V and 0 bases at J, with 13 bases in the middle. CDR3 length: 15 residues. Germline loops: CDR1 LGHNA, CDR2 YNFKEQ. The CDR3 sequence: CASSPSWAGSYEQYF. CDR3 sequence (DNA): TGTGCCAGCAGCCCCTCTTGGGCGGGCTCCTACGAGCAGTACTTC.